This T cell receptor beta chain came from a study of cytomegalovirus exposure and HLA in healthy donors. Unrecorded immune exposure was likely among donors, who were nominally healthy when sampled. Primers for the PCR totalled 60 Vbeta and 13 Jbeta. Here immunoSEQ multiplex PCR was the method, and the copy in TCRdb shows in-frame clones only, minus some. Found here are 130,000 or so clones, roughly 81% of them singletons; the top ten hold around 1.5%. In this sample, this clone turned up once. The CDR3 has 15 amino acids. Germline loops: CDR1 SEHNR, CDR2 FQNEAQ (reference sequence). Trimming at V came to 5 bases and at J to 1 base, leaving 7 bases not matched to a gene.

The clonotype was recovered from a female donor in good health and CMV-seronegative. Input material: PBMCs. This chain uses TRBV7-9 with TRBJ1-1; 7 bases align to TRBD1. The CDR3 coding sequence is TGTGCCAGCAGCCCCTTGACAGGGACGAACACTGAAGCTTTCTTT. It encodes CASSPLTGTNTEAFF. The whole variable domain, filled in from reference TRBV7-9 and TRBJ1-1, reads DTGVSQNPRHKITKRGQNVTFRCDPISEHNRLYWYRQTLGQGPEFLTYFQNEAQLEKSRLLSDRFSAERPKGSFSTLEIQRTEQGDSAMYLCASSPLTGTNTEAFFGQGTRLTVV.